This T cell receptor (beta chain) is drawn from a study of T cell clones after liver transplantation. Study details: Tolerance: complete withdrawal held at least one year, liver enzymes staying within twice normal.

Measured with immunoSEQ multiplex PCR; TCRdb has only the in-frame clones, and not every one. Of around 110,000 clones listed, 90% are singletons. V dropped 1 base and J dropped 6; count of bases not matched to a gene: 2. Germline V CDR1 and CDR2: SGHAT, FQNNGV. This CDR3 spans 15 amino acids. The clonotype was recovered from a human patient who received a liver transplant. Some T cells may be transferred from the graft donor. The source material was CD4+ T cells from blood, sampled 12 months after liver transplant. The chain recombines TRBV11-2 with TRBJ2-2, with TRBD2 matching 10 bases. CDR3 bases: TGTGCCAGCAGCTTAGGAAGCGGGAGGGCCGGGGAGCTGTTTTTT. This encodes CASSLGSGRAGELFF.